Listed here are 26 T cell receptor beta chains from one sample, sequenced in a study of cytomegalovirus exposure and HLA in healthy donors. The PCR contained 60 Vbeta and 13 Jbeta primers. Here immunoSEQ multiplex PCR was the method, and the copy in TCRdb shows in-frame clones only, minus some. The repertoire has around 98,000 clones, roughly two thirds of them found once; the top ten carry under 2.5%. Input material: PBMCs. These receptors were taken from a man between 45 and 60 years old in good health and CMV-seronegative.

The chain is built from TRBV4-3 and TRBJ1-5; the D gene is possibly TRBD1 (6 bases). Trimming removed 0 bases from V and 2 bases from J, with 17 bases in between. There are 18 residues in the CDR3. The germline CDR1 and CDR2 sequences are LGHNA and YSLEER. For the CDR3, the DNA is TGCGCCAGCAGCCAAGATTCGGCGGGGGCCTTTGGCAATCAGCCCCAGCATTTT. As protein: CASSQDSAGAFGNQPQHF.

The CDR3 DNA reads TGTGCCAGCAGACAGGGGGAACTTCACGAGCAGTACTTC. As protein: CASRQGELHEQYF. The chain employs TRBV2 and TRBJ2-7, with 8 bases matching TRBD1. In germline, CDR1 is SNHLY, CDR2 FYNNEI. V was clipped by 6 bases and J by 5 bases; unmatched bases: 6. The CDR3 extends over 13 amino acids.

The rearrangement joins TRBV28 to TRBJ1-2; D ambiguous. The CDR3 contains 12 residues. Germline-derived CDR1 and CDR2 are MDHEN and SYDVKM. V was clipped by 3 bases and J by 6 bases, with 8 bases between them. In DNA, the CDR3 is TGTGCCAGCAGTTTTTCCCTCGATGGCTACACCTTC. Translation gives CASSFSLDGYTF.

The chain uses TRBV28 and TRBJ1-4; perhaps TRBD1 as D (6 bases). Germline loops: CDR1 MDHEN, CDR2 SYDVKM. This CDR3 region has 15 residues. Trimming removed 5 bases at V and 0 bases at J, with 10 bases between. CDR3 amino acids: CASSGWTATNEKLFF. DNA of the CDR3: TGTGCCAGCAGTGGGTGGACAGCAACTAATGAAAAACTGTTTTTT.

The genes are TRBV30 and TRBJ2-2; 11 nucleotides line up with TRBD2. The CDR3 spans 14 residues. Trimming at V came to 2 bases and at J to 6 bases, leaving 2 bases not matched to a gene. Germline values: CDR1 GTSNPN, CDR2 SVGIG (reference sequence). CDR3 coding DNA: TGTGCCTGGAGTCTAGCGGGAGGACCCGGGGAGCTGTTTTTT. Translated, it gives CAWSLAGGPGELFF.

This chain connects TRBV7-9 to TRBJ2-1; D may be TRBD2 (6 bases). V gave up 10 bases and J gave up 2 bases, with 12 bases separating them. CDR3 length equals 13 residues. CDR1 is SEHNR, CDR2 FQNEAQ, per germline (reference sequence). In nucleotides, the CDR3 is TGTGCCACAAGACTAGTAGCCTACAATGAGCAGTTCTTC. Protein: CATRLVAYNEQFF.

The chain employs TRBV6-6 and TRBJ2-1, with 7 bases identical to TRBD1. CDR1 is MNHNY and CDR2 is SVGAGI in the germline V gene (reference sequence). The CDR3 is 16 amino acids. J was trimmed by 3 bases and V by 5 bases; bases with no gene match: 10. The CDR3 region is CASSTSGTDVYNEQFF. The CDR3 nucleotides are TGTGCCAGCAGTACATCCGGGACAGATGTCTACAATGAGCAGTTCTTC.

In its sample, this clone was seen a few times. J is TRBJ1-1 and V is TRBV29-1; TRBD1 might be the D (5 bases). Trimming took 7 bases from V and 2 from J, leaving 14 bases between them. The germline V gene encodes CDR1 SQVTM and CDR2 ANQGSEA. CDR3 length: 13 residues. The CDR3 reads CSGVGGVNTEAFF. The CDR3 nucleotides are TGCAGCGGGGTCGGGGGAGTTAACACTGAAGCTTTCTTT.

This clone was seen a few times. The chain combines TRBV7-9 with TRBJ2-5, with 7 bases matching TRBD2. The length of the CDR3 is 13 residues. Looked up from germline, CDR1 is SEHNR and CDR2 is FQNEAQ (reference sequence). Unmatched junction bases numbered 7, after V lost 7 bases and J lost 5 bases. The CDR3: CASIGGRKETQYF. The CDR3 DNA reads as TGTGCCAGCATCGGGGGGAGGAAGGAGACCCAGTACTTC.

V and J are TRBV4-1 and TRBJ2-5; 8 bases align to TRBD1. The junction had 5 bases not matched to a gene; V was cut back by 3 bases and J by 5 bases. Germline CDR1 and CDR2: MGHRA and YSYEKL. This CDR3 contains 14 residues. This CDR3 is CASSQRTGKETQYF. The CDR3 DNA sequence: TGCGCCAGCAGCCAGCGGACAGGGAAGGAGACCCAGTACTTC.

The chain couples TRBV7-2 to TRBJ2-5; 10 positions agree with TRBD2. CDR1 is SGHTA, CDR2 FQGNSA, per germline. This CDR3 is 17 amino acids long. V lost 0 bases to trimming and J lost 5 bases; unmatched junction nucleotides: 9. CDR3 residues: CASSLASSGGARETQYF. The CDR3 DNA follows: TGTGCCAGCAGCTTAGCGTCGAGCGGGGGGGCCAGGGAGACCCAGTACTTC.

This clone was observed once. The chain combines TRBV28 with TRBJ1-5; TRBD1 matches 7 bases. Germline V CDR1 and CDR2: MDHEN, SYDVKM. Trimming cost V 5 bases and J 3 bases; bases outside gene matches: 10. The CDR3 length is 16 residues. The CDR3 nucleotides read TGTGCCAGCAGTGTAGGGACAGCCACTGACAATCAGCCCCAGCATTTT. The encoded protein is CASSVGTATDNQPQHF.

The chain combines TRBV5-1 with TRBJ2-7, with 7 bases matching TRBD1. Germline CDR1 reads SGHRS; CDR2 reads YFSETQ. V was pared by 4 bases and J by 5 bases, with 6 bases of the junction left unmatched. This CDR3 is 13 amino acids long. The CDR3 here is CASSANTGDEQYF. As DNA, the CDR3 is TGCGCCAGCAGCGCCAATACAGGGGACGAGCAGTACTTC. The whole variable domain, filled in from reference TRBV5-1 and TRBJ2-7, reads KAGVTQTPRYLIKTRGQQVTLSCSPISGHRSVSWYQQTPGQGLQFLFEYFSETQRNKGNFPGRFSGRQFSNSRSEMNVSTLELGDSALYLCASSANTGDEQYFGPGTRLTVT.

The chain is built from TRBV7-9 and TRBJ1-3; no firm D call. CDR1 SEHNR and CDR2 FQNEAQ come from the germline V gene (reference sequence). CDR3 length equals 17 residues. The V gene lost 3 bases and the J gene lost 0 bases, with 15 bases spanning the gap. The CDR3 sequence is CASSFSGWQSSGNTIYF. The CDR3 nucleotides are TGTGCCAGCAGCTTTTCAGGTTGGCAGAGCTCTGGAAACACCATATATTTT.

V usage is TRBV5-1 and J usage is TRBJ1-2; TRBD1 matches 8 bases. V lost 3 bases and J lost 0; bases outside the gene matches: 10. Germline CDR1 and CDR2: SGHRS and YFSETQ. The CDR3 has 17 residues. The CDR3 sequence: CASSSGQGGRPNYGYTF. The CDR3 DNA is TGCGCCAGCAGCTCAGGACAGGGTGGTCGTCCTAACTATGGCTACACCTTC.

This clone showed up just a few times. The gene calls are TRBV2 and TRBJ1-1, with D uncertain. Looked up from germline, CDR1 is SNHLY and CDR2 is FYNNEI. V was shortened by 5 bases and J by 2 bases, with 12 bases between the two germline ends. The CDR3 consists of 14 residues. CDR3 sequence reads: CASSPMGQNTEAFF. As DNA, the CDR3 is TGTGCCAGCAGTCCCATGGGCCAAAACACTGAAGCTTTCTTT. Full variable domain (remainder filled in from reference TRBV2 and TRBJ1-1): EPEVTQTPSHQVTQMGQEVILRCVPISNHLYFYWYRQILGQKVEFLVSFYNNEISEKSEIFDDQFSVERPDGSNFTLKIRSTKLEDSAMYFCASSPMGQNTEAFFGQGTRLTVV.

V gene TRBV9 combines with J gene TRBJ2-1; 7 bases are a match to TRBD2. The V gene's germline CDR1 is SGDLS and CDR2 YYNGEE. V lost 0 bases to trimming and J lost 4 bases; unmatched junction nucleotides: 10. This CDR3 is 17 amino acids long. This chain's CDR3 is CASSVAISGSGYNEQFF. CDR3 nucleotides: TGTGCCAGCAGCGTAGCTATTAGCGGGTCAGGGTACAATGAGCAGTTCTTC.

V is TRBV10-2 and J is TRBJ2-2, with D possibly being TRBD2 (6 bases). The CDR3 is made up of 16 amino acids. Trimming removed 3 bases at V and 4 bases at J, with 15 bases between. Germline V gene sequence: CDR1 WSHSY, CDR2 SAAADI. CDR3 nucleotide sequence: TGCGCCAGCAGTGACCGACTAGTGGGATCCACCGGGGAGCTGTTTTTT. Protein product: CASSDRLVGSTGELFF.

V gene TRBV5-4 combines with J gene TRBJ2-2; 8 bases are a match to TRBD1. Germline V gene data show CDR1 as SGHNT and CDR2 as YYREEE (reference sequence). The CDR3 spans 17 residues. Trimming at V came to 3 bases and at J to 3 bases, leaving 10 bases not matched to a gene. CDR3 amino acids: CASSSGDSGGHTGELFF. The CDR3 nucleotides read TGTGCCAGCAGCTCGGGGGACTCAGGGGGCCACACCGGGGAGCTGTTTTTT.

The chain uses TRBV4-3 and TRBJ2-7; no definite D call. Trimming cost V 0 bases and J 3 bases, with 12 bases left between them. Looked up from germline, CDR1 is LGHNA and CDR2 is YSLEER. This CDR3 spans 15 amino acids. Written as DNA, the CDR3 is TGCGCCAGCAGCCAAGATCTCGGTCCATACTACGAGCAGTACTTC. This codes for CASSQDLGPYYEQYF.

V and J are TRBV7-9 and TRBJ1-5; unclear D gene. V dropped 1 base and J dropped 5 bases, with 6 bases sitting between them. CDR1 and CDR2 (germline): SEHNR, FQNEAQ (reference sequence). This CDR3 region has 13 residues. CDR3 in DNA: TGTGCCAGCAGCTTAGACAGCCATCAGCCCCAGCATTTT. Residues: CASSLDSHQPQHF. The variable domain in full, completed from reference TRBV7-9 and TRBJ1-5, reads DTGVSQNPRHKITKRGQNVTFRCDPISEHNRLYWYRQTLGQGPEFLTYFQNEAQLEKSRLLSDRFSAERPKGSFSTLEIQRTEQGDSAMYLCASSLDSHQPQHFGDGTRLSIL.

The V gene is TRBV28, the J gene TRBJ2-2; D uncertain. V lost 7 bases and J lost 5, with 8 bases in between. Germline CDR1 reads MDHEN; CDR2 reads SYDVKM. The length of the CDR3 is 12 residues. This chain's CDR3 is CASTRITGELFF. Here the CDR3 DNA reads TGTGCCAGCACCAGGATTACCGGGGAGCTGTTTTTT.

The CDR3 DNA reads TGTGCCAGCAGCCTGAGACAGGGCAGATTCTCCTACAATGAGCAGTTCTTC. Protein product: CASSLRQGRFSYNEQFF. The chain uses TRBV5-6 and TRBJ2-1; 7 bases match TRBD1. J lost 0 bases, V lost 4 bases, and 10 bases had no gene match. The germline V gene has CDR1 SGHDT and CDR2 YYEEEE. The CDR3 consists of 17 residues.

The chain couples TRBV7-6 to TRBJ2-3; TRBD2 matches at 10 bases. Per the germline V gene, CDR1 is SGHVS and CDR2 is FNYEAQ. This CDR3 has 15 residues. V lost 5 bases, J lost 6 bases, and 8 bases stayed unmatched. The chain's CDR3 is CASSLLAGGTDTQYF. For the CDR3, the DNA is TGTGCCAGCAGCCTGTTAGCGGGGGGTACGGATACGCAGTATTTT.

The chain carries TRBV28 and TRBJ2-3; D might be TRBD2 (5 bases). With 8 bases removed from V and 5 bases from J, the gap between germline ends came to 17 bases. CDR3 length: 14 amino acids. Germline CDR1 MDHEN, CDR2 SYDVKM. The CDR3 coding sequence is TGTGCCAGCCCGCCGGCGGGCCTGATAGATACGCAGTATTTT. Its translation: CASPPAGLIDTQYF.

This clone was counted between two and nine times. CDR3 DNA: TGCAGCGTCCCAGGGCTGCGGGGGAGCACAGATACGCAGTATTTT. Amino acid sequence: CSVPGLRGSTDTQYF. The chain is built from TRBV29-1 and TRBJ2-3; 7 positions match TRBD2. Germline CDR1 and CDR2: SQVTM and ANQGSEA. J gave up 0 bases and V 6 bases, and 9 bases lay outside the gene matches. The CDR3 has 15 amino acids.